This T cell receptor (beta chain) appears in the sequencing data of a study of neurological immune-mediated disorders. This clonotype was seen at least ten times. The V and J ends lost 1 base and 5 bases respectively, with 12 bases between them. This CDR3 is built from 15 residues. Germline V lookup: CDR1 SGHRS, CDR2 YFSETQ. TCRdb re-analysed the 5' RACE reads in MiXCR, keeping a single row per CDR3 protein. The sample lists some 65,000 distinct CDR3 sequences, about 4% occurring once. This sequence joins TRBV5-1 and TRBJ1-4; no firm D call. Specimen: PBMCs. This TCR was sampled from a man aged 45-60 years with multiple sclerosis. Written as DNA, the CDR3 is TGCGCCAGCAGCTTGTTAGGCCAGGCCAATGAAAAACTGTTTTTT. This gives the protein CASSLLGQANEKLFF.